The entry below gives a single T cell receptor beta chain sequence along with its context. The target antigen is unknown. The entry originates in a study of CD8 T cells in ankylosing spondylitis. Findings and limits, study-wide: Clones tied to disease were said to be significantly enriched in matched ankylosing spondylitis synovial fluid. Earlier studies detected some motif variants in reactive arthritis synovial fluid and blood. The study identified a TCR beta motif of eight highly homologous variants that appeared characteristic of ankylosing spondylitis blood.

The length of the CDR3 is 14 residues. Looked up from germline, CDR1 is SGHTA and CDR2 is FQGNSA. V lost 5 bases and J lost 0, with 11 bases in between. 5'-RACE, quantitative and with molecular barcodes, yielded the TCR beta libraries. Each CDR3 protein is one row after TCRdb ran MiXCR on the 5' RACE reads. This sample has about 300,000 distinct CDR3 sequences, with less than 25% found just once. This TCR derives from a female donor with ankylosing spondylitis or in good health (not recorded which). The chain couples TRBV7-2 to TRBJ2-7; possible D gene TRBD1, 6 bases. The material sequenced was blood, either unsorted or a sorted T cell fraction (not recorded which). CDR3: CASSAGQNSYEQYF. CDR3 in DNA: TGTGCCAGCAGCGCTGGACAGAACTCCTACGAGCAGTACTTC.